Listed below are T cell receptor beta chains from one sample, sequenced in a study of tumor and adjacent non-tumor tissue in lung cancer. TCRdb passed the multiplex PCR reads through MiXCR, listing each CDR3 protein once. Seen here are roughly 220,000 distinct CDR3 sequences, over 55% observed once, and the top ten hold approximately 25%. The material sequenced was lung tumor tissue. The receptors stem from a man in his sixties with non-small cell lung cancer. The CDR3 runs from the conserved cysteine through the conserved F or W. Each record gives: CDR3 length, D gene, V gene, clone size, J gene, CDR3 protein, CDR3 DNA. A D gene is named only where the DNA matches it firmly. For some rows the clone size is stated as once, few or many, or as a class when expanded; others skip it.

>16|TRBD1|TRBV20-1|-|TRBJ2-7
CSALPLADRGLREQHF
TGCAGTGCTCTCCCTCTTGCCGACAGGGGGCTGAGGGAGCAGCACTTC
>14|TRBD2|TRBV20-1|-|TRBJ2-3
CIAELAGKTDTQFF
TGCATTGCTGAACTAGCGGGGAAGACAGATACGCAGTTTTTT
>16|TRBD1|TRBV5-4|once|TRBJ2-7
CVSSVSRDRATRAQYF
TGTGTCAGCAGCGTATCCCGGGACAGGGCCACTAGGGCACAGTACTTC
>14|TRBD2|TRBV12-3/TRBV12-4|-|TRBJ2-1
CASSLVASGHEQFF
TGTGCCAGCAGTTTAGTCGCTAGCGGGCATGAGCAGTTCTTC
>11|-|TRBV29-1|few|TRBJ1-1
CTLNLNTEAFF
TGCACCTTGAACCTGAACACTGAAGCTTTCTTT
>13|-|TRBV20-1|-|TRBJ2-7
CSARGNRDYEQYF
TGCAGTGCTAGAGGGAACAGGGATTACGAGCAGTACTTC
>18|TRBD1|TRBV20-1|-|TRBJ2-7
CNARGLALEGASSYEQYF
TGCAATGCTAGAGGATTGGCACTAGAGGGGGCGAGCTCCTACGAGCAGTACTTC
>14|-|TRBV5-4|few|TRBJ2-2
CASSHPLLAGELFF
TGTGCCAGCAGCCACCCGTTACTAGCCGGGGAGCTGTTTTTT
>14|TRBD1|TRBV4-2|-|TRBJ1-3
CACGGAGGSYTIYF
TGTGCCTGCGGAGGTGCAGGGGGTTCGTATACCATATATTTT
>14|-|TRBV11-3|-|TRBJ2-2
CASCLVTVGGELFF
TGTGCCAGCTGCTTAGTCACTGTCGGCGGGGAGCTGTTTTTT
>14|-|TRBV11-2|-|TRBJ2-5
CASSLRGRPETQYF
TGTGCCAGCAGCTTAAGGGGCAGGCCAGAGACTCAGTACTTC
>13|-|TRBV5-6|-|TRBJ2-5
CASSFDTRETQYF
TGTGCCAGCAGCTTCGACACGAGAGAGACCCAGTACTTC
>12|-|TRBV12-5|-|TRBJ2-3
CASGPSTDTQYF
TGTGCTAGTGGCCCAAGCACAGATACGCAGTATTTT
>14|-|TRBV20-1|-|TRBJ1-1
CSAPSWGYNTEDFF
TGCAGTGCTCCGTCGTGGGGTTATAACACTGAAGATTTCTTT
>17|-|TRBV4-2|many|TRBJ2-2
CASSRSGLLGGTGELFF
TGTGCCAGCAGCCGATCGGGGCTTTTAGGCGGGACCGGGGAGCTGTTTTTT
>12|TRBD1|TRBV20-1|once|TRBJ1-1
CSAIQGNTKAFF
TGCAGTGCTATACAGGGGAACACTAAAGCTTTCTTT
>18|TRBD2|TRBV29-1|-|TRBJ2-7
CTVEMGPKTGLAAYEQYF
TGCACCGTTGAAATGGGGCCCAAGACGGGACTAGCGGCCTACGAGCAGTACTTC
>15|-|TRBV4-3|-|TRBJ2-7
CASSQEGSASYEQYF
TGCGCCAGCAGCCAGGAGGGGAGCGCCTCCTACGAGCAGTACTTC
>15|TRBD2|TRBV20-1|many|TRBJ2-2
CSARDLAGDTGELFF
TGCAGTGCTAGAGACCTAGCGGGAGACACCGGGGAGCTGTTTTTT
>16|TRBD2|TRBV20-1|-|TRBJ2-2
CSTRFGTSDSTGELFF
TGCAGTACTAGATTCGGGACTAGCGATAGCACCGGGGAGCTGTTTTTT
>14|-|TRBV4-1|once|TRBJ2-3
CASSQRSRTDTRYF
TGCGCCAGCAGCCAAAGGTCCCGCACAGATACGCGGTATTTT
>13|-|TRBV5-4|many|TRBJ2-7
CASSLEGLGEQYF
TGTGCCAGCAGCTTGGAGGGTCTGGGCGAGCAGTACTTC
>13|TRBD1|TRBV11-2|many|TRBJ1-2
CASSLGQYYGYTF
TGTGCCAGCAGCTTGGGACAGTACTATGGCTACACCTTC
>13|-|TRBV29-1|many|TRBJ2-5
CSAGGRVGETQYF
TGCAGCGCCGGCGGCAGGGTTGGAGAGACCCAGTACTTC
>17|-|TRBV10-2|-|TRBJ1-1
CASSEFLKAGTNTETFF
TGCGCCAGCAGTGAGTTTCTAAAGGCGGGGACGAACACTGAAACTTTCTTT
>15|-|TRBV18|-|TRBJ2-7
CASSPPNGEAYEQYF
TGTGCCAGCTCACCACCTAACGGGGAAGCCTACGAGCAGTACTTC
>16|-|TRBV20-1|-|TRBJ2-7
CSARDVLGTGLSKQYF
TGCAGTGCTAGAGATGTTCTTGGGACCGGTTTGAGCAAGCAGTACTTC
>15|-|TRBV11-1|once|TRBJ1-4
CASSTRREASERLFF
TGTGCCAGCAGCACTCGACGGGAGGCGTCTGAAAGACTGTTTTTT
>15|-|TRBV6-5|-|TRBJ1-5
CASSHRVAGNQPQHF
TGTGCCAGCAGCCACAGGGTGGCGGGCAATCAGCCCCAGCATTTT
>13|TRBD1|TRBV20-1|-|TRBJ2-7
CSAHTGVSYEQYF
TGCAGTGCTCATACAGGGGTCTCCTACGAGCAGTACTTC
>16|TRBD2|TRBV29-1|few|TRBJ2-1
CSVEGLLAGGMDEQFF
TGCAGCGTTGAAGGGTTACTAGCGGGGGGAATGGATGAGCAGTTCTTC
>14|-|TRBV10-2|-|TRBJ2-1
CASSPSRRACEQFF
TGCGCCAGCAGCCCAAGCAGGAGGGCCTGTGAGCAGTTCTTC
>15|-|TRBV11-3|-|TRBJ2-3
CASSLDAGRTDTQYF
TGTGCCAGCAGCTTAGATGCGGGCCGCACAGATACTCAGTATTTT
>16|TRBD2|TRBV11-3|-|TRBJ2-5
CASSPEGLAVQENQYF
TGTGCCAGCAGCCCTGAGGGACTAGCGGTTCAAGAGAACCAGTACTTT
>14|-|TRBV20-1|-|TRBJ1-5
CSARDQRANQSQHF
TGCAGTGCTAGAGATCAAAGAGCTAATCAGTCCCAGCATTTT
>12|-|TRBV11-3|-|TRBJ2-7
CASSLGLVETYF
TGTGCCAGCAGCCTGGGGTTAGTTGAGACGTACTTC
>12|-|TRBV11-3|-|TRBJ2-4
CASSHTGFIQYF
TGTGCCAGCAGTCACACAGGTTTCATTCAGTACTTC
>11|-|TRBV6-6|-|TRBJ2-1
CATSRTSEQFF
TGTGCCACCAGCCGGACAAGTGAGCAGTTCTTC
>16|-|TRBV20-1|-|TRBJ1-2
CIAHPSPGVGYYGYTF
TGCATTGCTCACCCCTCCCCAGGGGTCGGTTACTATGGCTACACCTTC
>12|-|TRBV20-1|many|TRBJ2-5
CSAQEGQETQYF
TGCAGTGCACAGGAGGGGCAAGAGACCCAGTACTTC
>16|-|TRBV20-1|-|TRBJ2-3
CSVRVIRRTSTDTQYF
TGCAGTGTTAGAGTTATTCGGCGGACTAGCACAGATACGCAGTATTTT
>16|-|TRBV20-1|-|TRBJ1-5
CSARDLSTGFHRPQHF
TGCAGTGCTAGAGATTTATCGACGGGGTTCCATCGGCCCCAGCATTTT
>14|TRBD1|TRBV28|-|TRBJ2-5
CASKSGGLLEIKYF
TGTGCCAGCAAATCAGGGGGCCTGTTAGAGATCAAGTACTTC
>14|TRBD1|TRBV10-2|-|TRBJ2-5
CASSTGTGGATHYF
TGCGCCAGCAGTACCGGGACAGGGGGTGCGACCCACTACTTC
>12|-|TRBV28|-|TRBJ1-2
CASSWPGGGYTF
TGTGCCAGCAGTTGGCCCGGGGGAGGCTACACCTTC
>12|-|TRBV28|few|TRBJ2-3
CASSLNPDTQYF
TGTGCCAGCAGCCTGAATCCAGATACGCAGTATTTT
>14|-|TRBV6-1|-|TRBJ1-6
CASSAGPYNSPLHF
TGTGCCAGCAGTGCAGGACCTTATAATTCACCCCTCCACTTT
>18|TRBD2|TRBV6-5|-|TRBJ2-1
CASTEGTGGLISRNEQLF
TGTGCCAGTACCGAGGGAACGGGAGGACTTATTTCCCGCAATGAGCAGTTATTC